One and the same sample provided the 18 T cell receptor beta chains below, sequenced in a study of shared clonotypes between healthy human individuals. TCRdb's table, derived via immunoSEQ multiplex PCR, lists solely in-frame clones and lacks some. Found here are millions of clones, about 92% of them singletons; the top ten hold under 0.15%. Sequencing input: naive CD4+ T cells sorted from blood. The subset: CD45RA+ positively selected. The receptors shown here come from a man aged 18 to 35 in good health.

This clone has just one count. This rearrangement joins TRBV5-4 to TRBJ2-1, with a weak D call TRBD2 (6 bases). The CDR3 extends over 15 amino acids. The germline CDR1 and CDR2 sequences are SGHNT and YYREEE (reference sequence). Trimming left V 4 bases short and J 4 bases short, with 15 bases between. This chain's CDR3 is CASSPPGGIYNEQFF. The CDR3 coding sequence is TGTGCCAGCAGCCCCCCGGGCGGGATATACAATGAGCAGTTCTTC.

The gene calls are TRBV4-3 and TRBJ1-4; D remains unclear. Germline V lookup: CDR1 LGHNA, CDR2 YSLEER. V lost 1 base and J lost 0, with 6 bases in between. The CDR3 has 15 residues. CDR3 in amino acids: CASSQVRPTNEKLFF. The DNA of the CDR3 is TGCGCCAGCAGCCAAGTAAGGCCAACTAATGAAAAACTGTTTTTT.

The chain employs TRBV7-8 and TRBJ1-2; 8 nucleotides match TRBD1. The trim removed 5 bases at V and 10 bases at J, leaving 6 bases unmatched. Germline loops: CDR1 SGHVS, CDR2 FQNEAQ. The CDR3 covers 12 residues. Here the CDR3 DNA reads TGTGCCAGCAGCAGGGACAGGTCGGTCTACACCTTC. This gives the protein CASSRDRSVYTF. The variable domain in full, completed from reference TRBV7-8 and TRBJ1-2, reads GAGVSQSPRYKVAKRGQDVALRCDPISGHVSLFWYQQALGQGPEFLTYFQNEAQLDKSGLPSDRFFAERPEGSVSTLKIQRTQQEDSAVYLCASSRDRSVYTFGSGTRLTVV.

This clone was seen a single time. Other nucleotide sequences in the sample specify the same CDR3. CDR3 loop: CASSLEPRAGNTIYF. The CDR3 nucleotides are TGCGCCAGCAGCTTGGAGCCCAGGGCTGGAAACACCATATATTTT. V is TRBV5-1 and J is TRBJ1-3; TRBD1 is a possible D gene (5 bases). The CDR3 sequence is 15 residues long. CDR1 and CDR2 from the germline V gene are SGHRS and YFSETQ. The V gene lost 0 bases and the J gene lost 2 bases, with 9 bases spanning the gap.

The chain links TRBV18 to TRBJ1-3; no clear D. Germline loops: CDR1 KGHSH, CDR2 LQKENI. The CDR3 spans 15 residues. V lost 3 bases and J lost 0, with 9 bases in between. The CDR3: CASSPSFDSGNTIYF. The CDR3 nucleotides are TGTGCCAGCTCACCCAGTTTTGACTCTGGAAACACCATATATTTT. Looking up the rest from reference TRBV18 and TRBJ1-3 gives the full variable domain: NAGVMQNPRHLVRRRGQEARLRCSPMKGHSHVYWYRQLPEEGLKFMVYLQKENIIDESGMPKERFSAEFPKEGPSILRIQQVVRGDSAAYFCASSPSFDSGNTIYFGEGSWLTVV.

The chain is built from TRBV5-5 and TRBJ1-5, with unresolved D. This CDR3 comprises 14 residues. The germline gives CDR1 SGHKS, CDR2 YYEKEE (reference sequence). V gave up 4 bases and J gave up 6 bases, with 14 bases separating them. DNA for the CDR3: TGTGCCAGCAGCCCCGGACCGATCAGTCAGCCCCAGCATTTT. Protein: CASSPGPISQPQHF. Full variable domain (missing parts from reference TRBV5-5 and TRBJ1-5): DAGVTQSPTHLIKTRGQQVTLRCSPISGHKSVSWYQQVLGQGPQFIFQYYEKEERGRGNFPDRFSARQFPNYSSELNVNALLLGDSALYLCASSPGPISQPQHFGDGTRLSIL.

CDR3 nucleotides: TGTGCCAGCCGAGTCCCCGCGGGGTACTATGGCTACACCTTC. This translates into CASRVPAGYYGYTF. This sequence joins TRBV27 and TRBJ1-2; no firm D call. The CDR3 contains 14 residues. The germline V and J ends were trimmed by 8 bases and 3 bases, with 16 bases remaining between them. The germline gives CDR1 MNHEY, CDR2 SMNVEV (reference sequence).

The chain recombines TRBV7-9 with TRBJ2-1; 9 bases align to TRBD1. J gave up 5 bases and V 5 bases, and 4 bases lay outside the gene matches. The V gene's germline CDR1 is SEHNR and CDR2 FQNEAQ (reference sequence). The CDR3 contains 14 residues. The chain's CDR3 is CASSQDRGDNEQFF. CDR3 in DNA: TGTGCCAGCAGCCAAGACAGGGGGGACAATGAGCAGTTCTTC.

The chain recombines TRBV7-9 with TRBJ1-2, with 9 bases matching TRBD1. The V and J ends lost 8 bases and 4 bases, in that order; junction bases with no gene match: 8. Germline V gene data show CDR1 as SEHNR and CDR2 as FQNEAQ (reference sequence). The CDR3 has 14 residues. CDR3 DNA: TGTGCCAGCGGTATTACAGGGGGCCTCTATGGCTACACCTTC. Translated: CASGITGGLYGYTF.

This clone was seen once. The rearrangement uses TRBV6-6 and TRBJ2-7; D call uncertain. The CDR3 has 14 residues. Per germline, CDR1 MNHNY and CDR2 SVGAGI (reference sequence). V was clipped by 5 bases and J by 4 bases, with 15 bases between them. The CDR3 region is CASSHYLLEYEQYF. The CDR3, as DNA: TGTGCCAGCAGTCACTATTTGCTGGAGTACGAGCAGTACTTC.

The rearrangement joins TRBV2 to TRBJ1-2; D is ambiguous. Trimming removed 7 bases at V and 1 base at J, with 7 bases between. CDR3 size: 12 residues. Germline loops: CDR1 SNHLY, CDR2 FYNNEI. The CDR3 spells CASTPNNYGYTF. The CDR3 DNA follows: TGTGCCAGCACTCCGAATAACTATGGCTACACCTTC. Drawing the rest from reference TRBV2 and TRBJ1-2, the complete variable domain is EPEVTQTPSHQVTQMGQEVILRCVPISNHLYFYWYRQILGQKVEFLVSFYNNEISEKSEIFDDQFSVERPDGSNFTLKIRSTKLEDSAMYFCASTPNNYGYTFGSGTRLTVV.

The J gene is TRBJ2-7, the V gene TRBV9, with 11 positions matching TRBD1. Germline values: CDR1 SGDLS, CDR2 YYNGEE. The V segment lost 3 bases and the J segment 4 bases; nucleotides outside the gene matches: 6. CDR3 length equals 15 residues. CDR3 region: CASSAGQGARYEQYF. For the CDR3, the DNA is TGTGCCAGCAGCGCCGGACAGGGGGCAAGGTACGAGCAGTACTTC.

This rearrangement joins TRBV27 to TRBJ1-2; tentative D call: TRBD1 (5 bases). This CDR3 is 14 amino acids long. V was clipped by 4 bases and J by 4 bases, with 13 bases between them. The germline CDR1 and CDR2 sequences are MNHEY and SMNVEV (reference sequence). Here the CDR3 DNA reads TGTGCCAGCAGTTCTTCCGGGACGATCTATGGCTACACCTTC. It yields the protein CASSSSGTIYGYTF.

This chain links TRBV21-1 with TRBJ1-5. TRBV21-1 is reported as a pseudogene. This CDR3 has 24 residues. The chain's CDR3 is CASSSLSISALGFQLPASNQPQHF. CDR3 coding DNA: TGTGCCAGCAGCAGCCTGAGTATATCAGCTTTAGGCTTTCAGCTTCCCGCCAGCAATCAGCCCCAGCATTTT.

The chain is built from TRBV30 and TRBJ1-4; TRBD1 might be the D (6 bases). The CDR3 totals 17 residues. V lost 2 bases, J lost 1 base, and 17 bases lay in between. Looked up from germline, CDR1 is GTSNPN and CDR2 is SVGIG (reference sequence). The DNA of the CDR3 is TGTGCCTGGAGTCCTCGGACAGCCTACTTAACTAATGAAAAACTGTTTTTT. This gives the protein CAWSPRTAYLTNEKLFF.

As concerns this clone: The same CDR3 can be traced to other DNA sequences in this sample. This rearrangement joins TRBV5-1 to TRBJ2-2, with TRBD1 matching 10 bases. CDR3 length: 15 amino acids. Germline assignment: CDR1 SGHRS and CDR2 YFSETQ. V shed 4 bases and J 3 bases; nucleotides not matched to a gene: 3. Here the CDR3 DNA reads TGCGCCAGCAGCACGGGGACAGGGGACACCGGGGAGCTGTTTTTT. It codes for CASSTGTGDTGELFF.

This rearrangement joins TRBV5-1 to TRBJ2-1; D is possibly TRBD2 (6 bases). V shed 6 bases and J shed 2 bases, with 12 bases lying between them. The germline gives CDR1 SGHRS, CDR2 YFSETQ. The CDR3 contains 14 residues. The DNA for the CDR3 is TGCGCCAGCAATCGCGGGGAGCCCTACAATGAGCAGTTCTTC. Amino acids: CASNRGEPYNEQFF.

The CDR3: CSGGAQTQYF. The CDR3, as DNA: TGCAGTGGGGGTGCGCAGACCCAGTACTTC. The J gene is TRBJ2-5, the V gene TRBV20-1; no reliable D call. Germline V CDR1 and CDR2: DFQATT, SNEGSKA (reference sequence). The CDR3 has 10 residues. V dropped 7 bases and J dropped 6 bases, with 9 bases sitting between them.